This record looks at one TCR beta chain sequence and its context. The record originates from a study of blood T cell repertoires in COVID-19. On the study more broadly: Collection of acute and convalescent COVID-19 samples took place in the United States, Italy and Spain. PBMCs, B-cell-depleted T cells, or T cells were the source of the cDNA or gDNA that made up the material.

Authors' methods: The authors estimated nucleated cell counts from reference gene primer amplification. The data were produced by immunoSEQ multiplex PCR, yet TCRdb's version contains in-frame clones alone and is incomplete. V and J calls and clone size are as listed in that table; D and trimming were resolved from the DNA. The sample shows some 150,000 clones, 70% to 90% of them seen only once. The CDR3 contains 16 residues. CDR1 SGHDT and CDR2 YYEEEE come from the germline V gene. Trimming pared 0 bases from V and 5 bases from J, leaving 12 bases between. This sequence joins TRBV5-6 and TRBJ1-6; D unresolved. The receptor comes from a woman at least 80 years old with acute or convalescent COVID-19. What was sequenced was peripheral blood. Here the CDR3 reads CASSLVSSSNNSPLHF. The CDR3 DNA reads as TGTGCCAGCAGCTTGGTATCTTCAAGCAATAATTCACCCCTCCACTTT.